The rows below give T cell receptor beta chains drawn from one sample of a study of blood T cell repertoires in COVID-19. Produced via immunoSEQ multiplex PCR; TCRdb's table is partial and in-frame only. This sample has roughly 130,000 clones, with just under 85% found just once. Sequencing was done on a sample of peripheral blood. These receptors all stem from an elderly woman with acute or convalescent COVID-19. Each CDR3 is given with its conserved first and last residue. The D gene is left open where the match is weak. Only some rows state a clone size, as once, few, many or a class for expanded clones.

j_call | clone_size | v_call | d_call | cdr3_nt | cdr3_aa
TRBJ2-1 | - | TRBV9 | TRBD2 | TGTGCCAGCAGCGGTTGGGGGGGTTCCTACAATGAGCAGTTCTTC | CASSGWGGSYNEQFF
TRBJ1-1 | - | TRBV6-5 | - | TGTGCCAGCCGAGACAGCCCGGTGAGGGAAGCTTTCTTT | CASRDSPVREAFF
TRBJ2-7 | - | TRBV30 | - | TGTGCCTGGACCCGGTCCTACGAGCAGTACTTC | CAWTRSYEQYF
TRBJ2-1 | - | TRBV12-5 | TRBD2 | TGTGCTAGTGTCCTGGTCCCCAGCGGGGGCCTCTTGGATGAGCAGTTCTTC | CASVLVPSGGLLDEQFF
TRBJ1-1 | - | TRBV7-2 | - | TGTGCCAGCAGCTTAGTGGGGGGGGCTGAAGCTTTCTTT | CASSLVGGAEAFF
TRBJ1-5 | once | TRBV28 | TRBD1 | TGTGCCAGCAGTTTATGGGCAGGGGGTTCTAATCAGCCCCAGCATTTT | CASSLWAGGSNQPQHF
TRBJ1-1 | - | TRBV27 | - | TGTGCCAGCAGTTTATCCCAGGGCATGAACACTGAAGCTTTCTTT | CASSLSQGMNTEAFF
TRBJ1-1 | - | TRBV7-9 | TRBD1 | TGTGCCAGCAGCTCCGAGACAGGGGGCCTTGAAGCTTTCTTT | CASSSETGGLEAFF
TRBJ1-1 | - | TRBV9 | - | TGTGCCAGCAGCGTTTCGGGGGTGAACACTGAAGCTTTCTTT | CASSVSGVNTEAFF
TRBJ1-1 | - | TRBV6-5 | - | TGTGCCAGCAGTCAGGGGTTGAACACTGAAGCTTTCTTT | CASSQGLNTEAFF
TRBJ1-1 | - | TRBV2 | - | TGTGCCAGCAGTAGACAAGGGAACACTGAAGCTTTCTTT | CASSRQGNTEAFF
TRBJ2-2 | - | TRBV6-6 | TRBD2 | TGTGCCAGCACCCGTGGGGGGGAATTGGTAGCCGGGGAGCTGTTTTTT | CASTRGGELVAGELFF
TRBJ2-5 | once | TRBV7-9 | TRBD1 | TGTGCCAGCAGCCAAGCAGGGGGCGCGGAGACCCAGTACTTC | CASSQAGGAETQYF
TRBJ1-5 | few | TRBV30 | - | TGTGCCTGGAGTACCGGACAGCATAGCAATCAGCCCCAGCATTTT | CAWSTGQHSNQPQHF
TRBJ1-1 | - | TRBV25-1 | - | TGTGCCAGCAGTGGGGGGGTGATGTGGAACACTGAAGCTTTCTTT | CASSGGVMWNTEAFF
TRBJ2-3 | - | TRBV29-1 | - | TGCAGCAGCATAACAGATACGCAGTATTTT | CSSITDTQYF